The 6 T cell receptor beta chains below come from one sample, sequenced in a study of blood T cell repertoires in COVID-19 (dated by TCRdb to about 2020). The library was obtained by the immunoSEQ multiplex PCR assay. TCRdb mirrors the immuneACCESS table, restricted to in-frame sequences. Some clones are absent from its copies; in checked studies, under half trace to an unresolved V gene, and the reason for the others is unknown. A total of 150,000 or so clones appear in this sample, almost 70% of them only once. 1.5% to 2% of the sample goes to the ten largest clones. Sequencing was done on a sample of peripheral blood. All receptors derive from an older woman with acute or convalescent COVID-19.

The chain recombines TRBV10-2 with TRBJ2-3, with 8 nucleotides matching TRBD2. This CDR3 contains 14 residues. Unmatched junction bases numbered 6, after V lost 6 bases and J lost 4 bases. Germline CDR1 reads WSHSY; CDR2 reads SAAADI. In DNA form, the CDR3 reads TGCGCCAGCAGCCAAGGGACTAGGGCAGATACGCAGTATTTT. It encodes CASSQGTRADTQYF.

The V call is TRBV7-2, the J call TRBJ2-5, with 9 bases aligning to TRBD2. The CDR3 sequence is 15 residues long. Germline V gene data show CDR1 as SGHTA and CDR2 as FQGNSA. Trimming at V came to 5 bases and at J to 2 bases, leaving 6 bases not matched to a gene. The CDR3 bases are TGTGCCAGCAGCCGGTCAGCGGGGGGACAAGAGACCCAGTACTTC. This gives the protein CASSRSAGGQETQYF.

The chain couples TRBV9 to TRBJ1-6; D is uncertain. Germline V gene data show CDR1 as SGDLS and CDR2 as YYNGEE. This CDR3 region has 16 residues. The V end was cut by 2 bases, the J end by 0 bases, with 9 bases between. The CDR3 DNA sequence: TGTGCCAGCAGCGTGACTTCTAGCTCCTATAATTCACCCCTCCACTTT. It yields the protein CASSVTSSSYNSPLHF. Drawing the rest from reference TRBV9 and TRBJ1-6, the complete variable domain is DSGVTQTPKHLITATGQRVTLRCSPRSGDLSVYWYQQSLDQGLQFLIQYYNGEERAKGNILERFSAQQFPDLHSELNLSSLELGDSALYFCASSVTSSSYNSPLHFGNGTRLTVT.

V is TRBV29-1 and J is TRBJ2-2; possibly TRBD2 for D (6 bases). This CDR3 has 12 amino acids. Germline CDR1 reads SQVTM; CDR2 reads ANQGSEA. Trimming took off 8 bases at V and 8 bases at J, with 15 bases between the two ends. The DNA of the CDR3 is TGCAGCATGTGGGGGGATAAAGGGGAGCTGTTTTTT. Protein: CSMWGDKGELFF.

V usage is TRBV14 and J usage is TRBJ1-2, with 10 positions matching TRBD1. The CDR3 has 15 amino acids. CDR1 is SGHDN and CDR2 is FVKESK in the germline V gene. Germline trimming cut 2 bases from V and 6 bases from J; bases unmatched to any gene: 6. In DNA, the CDR3 is TGTGCCAGCAGCCAATTGGACAGGGGGTCCGATGGCTACACCTTC. Translating it yields CASSQLDRGSDGYTF.

The chain couples TRBV28 to TRBJ1-1; D gene ambiguous. V lost 1 base, J lost 3 bases, and 12 bases lay in between. CDR3 length equals 15 residues. Germline assignment: CDR1 MDHEN and CDR2 SYDVKM. CDR3 amino acids: CASSLYNPSDTEAFF. The DNA of the CDR3 is TGTGCCAGCAGTTTATATAACCCTTCGGACACTGAAGCTTTCTTT.